The clone carrying this T cell receptor beta chain was picked up a small number of times. This entry comes from a study of blood T cell repertoires in COVID-19. Looking at the study overall: Donors in the United States, Italy and Spain gave samples during acute or convalescent COVID-19.

This CDR3 is 14 amino acids long. The V gene end was trimmed by 1 base and the J gene end by 4 bases; junction bases not matched to a gene: 3. CDR1 and CDR2 from the germline V gene are SGHTA and FQGNSA. Sequenced by immunoSEQ multiplex PCR; TCRdb stores in-frame clones only, minus some. The repertoire holds around 110,000 clones, with over 80% as singletons. The age range of participants was 18 to 89 years, with residence in more than 20 US areas. This chain connects TRBV7-2 to TRBJ1-2; 7 bases map to TRBD1. The receptor's source is a woman under 40 who had recovered from COVID-19. Sample: PBMCs or T cells enriched from blood (not recorded which). For the CDR3, the DNA is TGTGCCAGCAGCTTAGGGACAGGCCTCTATGGCTACACCTTC. It codes for CASSLGTGLYGYTF.